This T cell receptor beta chain was retrieved from a study of T cells after yellow fever vaccination. Study context: When fractions had low cell numbers, they were prepared with SMART-Seq v4 Ultra Low Input. Notes on the study in general: At about 97% for CD4 and roughly 87% for CD8, most primary-vaccination clones showed up again after the booster. Only a minor proportion of clonotypes was detected across both CD4 and CD8 compartments.

Conversion of TCR transcripts into cDNA relied on 5'RACE template switching, which added a universal primer site and UMIs. TCRdb reanalysed the 5' RACE reads using MiXCR and keeps one entry per CDR3 protein. The sample holds some 400,000 distinct CDR3 sequences, 6.2% seen once. V was pared by 3 bases and J by 2 bases, with 11 bases between. This CDR3 has 16 amino acids. The germline CDR1 and CDR2 sequences are SNHLY and FYNNEI. As to this clonotype: Antigen unknown.

This clonotype was sampled from a man aged 25-45 years who received the YFV17D yellow fever vaccine. V and J are TRBV2 and TRBJ2-6, with a tentative D call TRBD2 (7 bases). This sample comprised PBMCs, obtained 5 days after the yellow fever booster vaccination. CDR3 DNA sequence: TGTGCCAGCAGTGAGGAAGGGGGGGCTGGGGCCAACGTCCTGACTTTC. It specifies CASSEEGGAGANVLTF.